This T cell receptor (beta chain) is from a study of cytomegalovirus exposure and HLA in healthy donors. This CDR3 spans 16 amino acids. V dropped 3 bases and J dropped 3; count of bases not matched to a gene: 7. Germline-derived CDR1 and CDR2 are LGHNT and FRNRAP. The PCR employed 60 Vbeta primers together with 13 Jbeta primers. Method: immunoSEQ multiplex PCR; TCRdb's copy keeps in-frame clones and lacks some. The sample records 120,000 to 150,000 clones, just under 80% being singletons. The source material was PBMCs. V gene TRBV12-5 combines with J gene TRBJ2-1, with TRBD1 matching over 8 bases. This sequence originates from a man aged 25-45 years in good health and CMV-seronegative. In DNA form, the CDR3 reads TGTGCTAGTGGTTTAGGCCTCAGGGGGCTCTACAATGAGCAGTTCTTC. Translating gives CASGLGLRGLYNEQFF.